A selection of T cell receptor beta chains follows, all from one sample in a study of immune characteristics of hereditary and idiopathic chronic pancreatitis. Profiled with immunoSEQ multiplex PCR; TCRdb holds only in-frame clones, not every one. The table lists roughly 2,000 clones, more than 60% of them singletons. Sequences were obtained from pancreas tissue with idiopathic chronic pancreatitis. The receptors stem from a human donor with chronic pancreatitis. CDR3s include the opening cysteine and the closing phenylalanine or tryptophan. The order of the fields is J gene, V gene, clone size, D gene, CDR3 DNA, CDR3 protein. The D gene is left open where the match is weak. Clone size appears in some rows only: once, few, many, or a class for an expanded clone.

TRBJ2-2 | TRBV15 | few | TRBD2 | TGTGCCACCAGCACGACTAGCGGGGTGAACACCGGGGAGCTGTTTTTT | CATSTTSGVNTGELFF
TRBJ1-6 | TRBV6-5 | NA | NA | TGTGCCAGCAGTTCCTTGACAGGACATAATTCACCCCTCCACTTT | CASSSLTGHNSPLHF
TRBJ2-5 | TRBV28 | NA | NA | TGTGCCAGCACTTCGGGGCAGGGCAAAGAGACCCAGTACTTC | CASTSGQGKETQYF
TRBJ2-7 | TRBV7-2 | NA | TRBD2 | TGTGCCAGCAGCTTGACTAGCGGGAGCGGTGGGCAGTACTTC | CASSLTSGSGGQYF
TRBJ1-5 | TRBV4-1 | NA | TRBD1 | TGCGCCAGCAGACGAGACAGGGGGGGCAATCAGCCCCAGCATTTT | CASRRDRGGNQPQHF
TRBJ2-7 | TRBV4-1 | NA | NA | TGCGCCAGCAGTCACGGAGTTAGCTCCTACGAGCAGTACTTC | CASSHGVSSYEQYF
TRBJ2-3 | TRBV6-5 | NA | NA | TGTGCCAGCAGTCAACCGCTAGGAAACACAGATACGCAGTATTTT | CASSQPLGNTDTQYF
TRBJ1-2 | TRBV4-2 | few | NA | TGTGCCAGCACCACAGGGTTGGGCTATGGCTACACCTTC | CASTTGLGYGYTF
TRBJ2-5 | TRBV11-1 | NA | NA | TGTGCCAGCAGCTTACAACGGGAAGCAGAGACCCAGTACTTC | CASSLQREAETQYF
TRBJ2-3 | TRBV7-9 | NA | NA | TGTGCCAGCAGCTTGGAGGTCGACGGGGCAAGTCGTAGAGCAGATACGCAGTATTTT | CASSLEVDGASRRADTQYF
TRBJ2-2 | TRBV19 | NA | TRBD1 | TGTGCCAGTAGTAACAACAGGGGGCAAAGCACCGGGGAGCTGTTTTTT | CASSNNRGQSTGELFF
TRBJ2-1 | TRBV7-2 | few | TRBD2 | TGTGCCAGCAGCGATCGGACTAGCGGTTACAATGAGCAGTTCTTC | CASSDRTSGYNEQFF
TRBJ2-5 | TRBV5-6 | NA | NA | TGTGCCAGCAGCTTGTTCAGCGACCAAGAGACCCAGTACTTC | CASSLFSDQETQYF
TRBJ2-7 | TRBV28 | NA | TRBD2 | TGTGCCAGCAGCCCATCGGGGGGGGTAGCGGGGTTCAACGAGCAGTACTTC | CASSPSGGVAGFNEQYF
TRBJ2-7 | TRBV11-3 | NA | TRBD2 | TGTGCCAGCAGCGAGAATAGCGGGAGTGGACTAGGTCGCTACGAGCAGTACTTC | CASSENSGSGLGRYEQYF
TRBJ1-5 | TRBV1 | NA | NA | TGCACCAGCAGCCAAGCTACTAGCAATCAGCCCCAGCATTTT | CTSSQATSNQPQHF
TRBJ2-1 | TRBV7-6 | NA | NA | TGTGCCAGCAGTATGGAGGCGGGGACCTACAATGAGCAGTTCTTC | CASSMEAGTYNEQFF
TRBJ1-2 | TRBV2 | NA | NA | TGTGCCAGCAGGACCGGACTCTTCCACTATGGCTACACCTTC | CASRTGLFHYGYTF
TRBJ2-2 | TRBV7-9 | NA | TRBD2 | TGTGCCAGCAGCTCAACTATCCCCCGGGAGGGCCTATTCACCGGGGAGCTGTTTTTT | CASSSTIPREGLFTGELFF
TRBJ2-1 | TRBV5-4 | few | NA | TGTGCCAGCAGCTTGGAACTAGTATCTAATGAGCAGTTCTTC | CASSLELVSNEQFF
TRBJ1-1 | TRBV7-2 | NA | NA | TGTGCCAGCAGCTTTAACAAAAACACTGAAGCTTTCTTT | CASSFNKNTEAFF
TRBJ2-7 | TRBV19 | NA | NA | TGTGCCAGTAGCAGGGATGAGACCTACGAGCAGTACTTC | CASSRDETYEQYF
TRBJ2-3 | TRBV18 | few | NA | TGTGCCAGCTCACCACCCGATACAGGGGATACGCAGTATTTT | CASSPPDTGDTQYF
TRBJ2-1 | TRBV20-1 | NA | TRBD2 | TGCAGTGCTAGTCCGGGGAGGGCCGGGGGAAATGAGCAGTTCTTC | CSASPGRAGGNEQFF